This T cell receptor (beta chain) came from a study of early T cells in non-severe SARS-CoV-2 infection (dated by TCRdb to about 2021). In terms of the full investigation: Because TCR sequencing relied on bulk RNA taken from unsorted whole blood, pairing of alpha and beta chains was not possible. Study-wide findings and limitations: VDJdb matching was skewed toward anti-spike CD8 responses and likely underestimated virus-specific expansions, missing private and CD4 specificities.

A case-control design nested within a healthcare worker cohort in London, UK, was used, with weekly nasopharyngeal swab PCR tests and blood sampling performed. Healthcare workers were recruited during the week of the UK lockdown, between 23 and 31 March 2020, and followed weekly for up to about 15 weeks. Receptor amplification or capture employed 5' RACE. The data were produced on a NextSeq 500. Unique molecular identifiers were attached to individual cDNA molecules in the TCR library protocol so that sequencing error and PCR bias could be corrected. Both TCR alpha and beta chains were sequenced, and tight co-correlation was observed between alpha and beta sequence abundances in each sample. In the source study's methods: Decombinator V4 was used to annotate TCR sequences for V gene, J gene and CDR3. TCRs were defined as expanded if a significant change between any two time points was detected under a Poisson model with p below 0.0001. TCR abundances were normalised to the total number of TCRs sequenced per sample and were expressed as counts per million. TRAV1-2 paired with TRAJ12, TRAJ20 or TRAJ33 defined MAIT TCRs, while TRAV10 paired with TRAJ18 defined iNKT TCRs. VDJdb, accessed on 1 November 2021, was searched for TCRs annotated for CMV, EBV and SARS-CoV-2, and TCRs annotated for more than one antigen were excluded. In TCRdb, the public reads were trimmed at Q25 with fastp and aligned with MiXCR, with productive beta chains retained. Rows matching on CDR3 protein sequence are summarized as one entry with the most common DNA and genes. These V and J calls are TCRdb output, not the study's own analysis. Recorded for this sample are tens of thousands of distinct CDR3 sequences; over 12% of them occurred a single time. About 3% of the sample is held by the ten biggest clonotypes.

Measured from the cysteine to the phenylalanine, the CDR3 is 15 residues long. Only the CDR3 part of the read is kept: 45 bases, read in frame from the first base. CDR1 and CDR2 are drawn from the germline V gene: KGHSH, LQKENI. The germline ends are 10 bases apart after V is trimmed by 3 bases and J by 1 base. This clonotype was detected many times. Its antigen is still unknown. One base away there is no much larger clone; base qualities are not given. The clonotype was recovered from an adult who was a healthcare worker with PCR-confirmed SARS-CoV-2 infection or an uninfected control (not recorded which). The specimen sequenced was whole blood. The V and J genes are TRBV18 and TRBJ2-1, with no confident D gene call. The CDR3 amino acid sequence is: CASSPALKSYNEQFF. At the DNA level, the sequence is TGTGCCAGCTCACCTGCGCTTAAATCCTACAATGAGCAGTTCTTC.